This record covers a single T cell receptor beta chain. These data are taken from a study of blood T cells in healthy people across ages. V lost 10 bases to trimming and J lost 4 bases, with 21 bases between them. The V gene's germline CDR1 is MNHEY and CDR2 SVGAGI. The CDR3 has 15 amino acids. A second PCR of roughly 7 to 11 cycles used a sample-barcoded 5' primer and a J-beta primer mix. TCRdb reprocessed the 5' RACE reads with MiXCR, giving one entry per CDR3 protein. The sample has about 970,000 distinct CDR3 sequences, roughly 47% seen once. The sequence derives from an older woman in good health. The chain combines TRBV6-5 with TRBJ2-3; D remains unclear. The sample consisted of blood. The CDR3 reads CATRTPPKEADTQYF. The CDR3 nucleotides are TGTGCCACCCGTACACCCCCGAAGGAAGCAGATACGCAGTATTTT.